This T cell receptor (beta chain) comes out of a study of T-cell memory formation after mild COVID-19. About the research overall: TCR clusters were mostly confined to one donor each. General study points: CD4+ contracting clones were found mainly in CM and EM, and CD8+ ones in EMRA.

From germline, CDR1 is SGHTA and CDR2 FQGNSA. This CDR3 has 18 amino acids. V lost 6 bases and J lost 0; bases outside the gene matches: 14. TCRdb ran MiXCR on the 5' RACE reads and lists one entry per CDR3 protein. The sample consists of approximately 99,000 distinct CDR3 sequences, roughly a sixth of them appearing once. This clonotype was counted a few times. No antigen is known for it. The source of this sequence is a young man who had mild COVID-19 (a few samples of this study predate the infection). Cell type and time point are not known. J is TRBJ2-5 and V is TRBV7-2; the match to TRBD2 covers 9 bases. Sequences were obtained from PBMCs or a T cell subset sorted from them (not recorded which). The CDR3 sequence: CASRLNSWVAGDQETQYF. The CDR3 DNA sequence: TGTGCCAGCAGATTAAACTCGTGGGTAGCGGGGGACCAAGAGACCCAGTACTTC.